This T cell receptor beta chain was profiled in a study of technical replicates of blood from several donors. Trimming took off 5 bases at V and 3 bases at J, with 14 bases between the two ends. CDR1 SGHTA and CDR2 FQGNSA come from the germline V gene. The CDR3 is made up of 14 amino acids. Generated by immunoSEQ multiplex PCR, the TCRdb table keeps only in-frame clones and is missing some. The repertoire holds under 95,000 clones, with approximately 94% as singletons. The specimen sequenced was T cells isolated from PBMCs. The TCR comes from a human donor in good health. The J gene is TRBJ2-7, the V gene TRBV7-2; D call uncertain. The CDR3 DNA follows: TGTGCCAGCAGCCCGCAACCACTCCTCTACGAGCAGTACTTC. This gives the protein CASSPQPLLYEQYF.